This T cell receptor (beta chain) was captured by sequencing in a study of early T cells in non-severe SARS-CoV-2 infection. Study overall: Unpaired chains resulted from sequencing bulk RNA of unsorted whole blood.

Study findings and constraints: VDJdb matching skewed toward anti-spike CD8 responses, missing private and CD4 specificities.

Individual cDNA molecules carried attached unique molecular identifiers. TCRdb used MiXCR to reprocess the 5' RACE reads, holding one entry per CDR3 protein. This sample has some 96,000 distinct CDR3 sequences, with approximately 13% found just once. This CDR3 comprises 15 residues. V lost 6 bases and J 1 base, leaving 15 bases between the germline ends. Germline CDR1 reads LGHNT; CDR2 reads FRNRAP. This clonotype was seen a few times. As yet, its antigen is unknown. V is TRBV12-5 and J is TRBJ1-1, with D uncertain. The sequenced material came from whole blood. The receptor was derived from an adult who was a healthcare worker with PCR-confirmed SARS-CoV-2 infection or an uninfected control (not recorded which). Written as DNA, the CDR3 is TGTGCTAGTGGAGCCCCCGTTCGGAAGAACACTGAAGCTTTCTTT. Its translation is CASGAPVRKNTEAFF.